The present T cell receptor (beta chain) was sequenced within a study of beta chain features in type 1 diabetes. A remark on this clone: As yet, its antigen is unknown.

Since all of the isolated RNA was reverse transcribed, expressed TCRB transcripts were what got sequenced. Generated by immunoSEQ multiplex PCR, the TCRdb table keeps only in-frame clones and is missing some. The sample lists approximately 150,000 clones, roughly 9.1% occurring once. The CDR3 contains 13 residues. With 2 bases clipped from V and 10 bases from J, the junction kept 5 bases outside the gene matches. Looked up from germline, CDR1 is KGHSH and CDR2 is LQKENI. Overall study findings and caveats: A closer apparent resemblance between naive, central memory and Treg TCRB repertoires was seen in patients than in healthy donors. Amplification by PCR could prefer shorter templates, with the same effect in patients and controls. TCRB CDR3s from Type 1 diabetes patients were moderately but significantly shorter in all four CD4+ subsets. Fewer junction insertions and more nucleotide deletions appeared in type 1 diabetes patients.

The sequenced sample was central memory CD4+ T cells from blood. This rearrangement joins TRBV18 to TRBJ1-2; 9 bases agree with TRBD1. The receptor was derived from a woman aged 18-35 years in good health. CDR3 nucleotides: TGTGCCAGCTCACCAGGGACAGGGATGATCTACACCTTC. Translated: CASSPGTGMIYTF.